The clone carrying this T cell receptor beta chain was recorded once. Antigen: not known. This entry is derived from a study of T cell repertoires in cytomegalovirus infection. Germline V gene data show CDR1 as SGHNT and CDR2 as YYREEE (reference sequence). V was trimmed by 6 bases and J by 0 bases, leaving 19 bases between them. CDR3 length equals 17 residues. TCRdb reprocessed the reads via MiXCR and lists one record per CDR3 protein. The table has 200,000 or so distinct CDR3 sequences, 35% to 40% seen once. This sample comprised CD8+ T cells from cultured PBMCs, obtained from culture after CMV antigen stimulation. The chain uses TRBV5-4 and TRBJ2-1; D is perhaps TRBD2 (5 bases). The sequence came from a human donor in good health (CMV status not recorded). Some clones in this sample may be carry-over from other donors' samples. CDR3 DNA: TGTGCCAGCATCCCTCTTGGACTGGAGAGCTCCTACAATGAGCAGTTCTTC. Translated: CASIPLGLESSYNEQFF.